This entry describes one T cell receptor (beta chain). The sample is drawn from a study of control samples from healthy donors and cancer patients. Trimming removed 3 bases from V and 3 bases from J, with 3 bases in between. Germline lookup yields CDR1 SGHTA and CDR2 FQGNSA. The CDR3 has 12 amino acids. Some clones are missing from TCRdb's copy, which holds only in-frame ones; the method was immunoSEQ multiplex PCR. Of 170,000 or so clones in the sample, roughly 90% were seen once. This receptor was taken from a woman between 50 and 59 years old in good health. The specimen was blood. V usage is TRBV7-2 and J usage is TRBJ2-1; D gene uncertain. Here the CDR3 DNA reads TGTGCCAGCAGCTTTGACTACAATGAGCAGTTCTTC. Its protein product is CASSFDYNEQFF.